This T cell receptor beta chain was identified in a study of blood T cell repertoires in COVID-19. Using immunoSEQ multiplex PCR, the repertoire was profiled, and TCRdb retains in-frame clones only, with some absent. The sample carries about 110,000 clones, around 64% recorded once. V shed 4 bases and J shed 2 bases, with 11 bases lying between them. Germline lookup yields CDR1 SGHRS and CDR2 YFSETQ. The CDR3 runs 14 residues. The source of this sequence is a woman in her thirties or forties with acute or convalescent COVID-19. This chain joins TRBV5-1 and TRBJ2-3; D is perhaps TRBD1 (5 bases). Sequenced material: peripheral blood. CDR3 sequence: CASSRQINTDTQYF. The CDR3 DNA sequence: TGCGCCAGCAGCCGACAGATAAACACAGATACGCAGTATTTT.